This T cell receptor beta chain was found in a study of T cells after posttransplantation cyclophosphamide. Broader study findings: Tissue-infiltrating T cells from skin or gut overlapped little with blood T cells. Recipient CMV seropositivity and CMV reactivation strongly tracked TRB clonality. Later blood repertoires were often dominated by clones from the donor CD8+ memory compartment.

Sequencing was performed with immunoSEQ multiplex PCR; in TCRdb, only in-frame clones are kept and a portion is missing. The table has roughly 70,000 clones, 80% to 95% seen once. Comment on this clone: No antigen is known for it.

CDR3 size: 13 residues. Germline lookup yields CDR1 SNHLY and CDR2 FYNNEI. The V end was cut by 3 bases, the J end by 4 bases, with 9 bases between. The sequence was collected from a woman aged 30 to 39 in good health and a related stem cell transplant donor. The source material was PBMCs. The chain links TRBV2 to TRBJ1-2; no firm D call. The CDR3 here is CASSESGGYGYTF. CDR3 in DNA: TGTGCCAGCAGTGAGTCGGGCGGCTATGGCTACACCTTC.